Shown below are 22 T cell receptor beta chains from a single sample sequenced in a study of cytomegalovirus exposure and HLA in healthy donors. Primers for the PCR totalled 60 Vbeta and 13 Jbeta. TCRdb keeps only in-frame clones here, not all; method: immunoSEQ multiplex PCR. This table holds some 120,000 clones, 80% found once. Source material: PBMCs. The source is a man aged 40-49 years in good health and CMV-seronegative.

This chain links TRBV5-1 with TRBJ2-2; possible D gene TRBD2, 6 bases. The germline V and J ends were trimmed by 0 bases and 0 bases, with 9 bases remaining between them. The CDR3 spans 16 residues. The V gene's germline CDR1 is SGHRS and CDR2 YFSETQ. In DNA, the CDR3 is TGCGCCAGCAGCTTGGTTCCGGGAGCGAACACCGGGGAGCTGTTTTTT. It is translated as CASSLVPGANTGELFF.

The V call is TRBV9, the J call TRBJ2-7, with D possibly TRBD2 on 7 matching bases. Per the germline V gene, CDR1 is SGDLS and CDR2 is YYNGEE. Deletions cut 1 base from V and 3 bases from J, with 17 bases between. The CDR3 runs 16 residues. CDR3 nucleotide sequence: TGTGCCAGCAGCGTAACCACGGGGGGCGGGATCTACGAGCAGTACTTC. It encodes CASSVTTGGGIYEQYF. Combining the CDR3 with reference TRBV9 and TRBJ2-7 gives the whole variable domain DSGVTQTPKHLITATGQRVTLRCSPRSGDLSVYWYQQSLDQGLQFLIQYYNGEERAKGNILERFSAQQFPDLHSELNLSSLELGDSALYFCASSVTTGGGIYEQYFGPGTRLTVT.

This chain uses TRBV2 with TRBJ2-7; 7 nucleotides align to TRBD2. After removal of 7 bases from V and 1 base from J, the junction contained 4 bases not matched to a gene. CDR3 length: 13 amino acids. The germline gives CDR1 SNHLY, CDR2 FYNNEI. The CDR3 protein is CASMGLSSYEQYF. Here the CDR3 DNA reads TGTGCCAGCATGGGACTATCGTCCTACGAGCAGTACTTC.

The chain combines TRBV28 with TRBJ2-2; unclear D gene. Trimming took off 6 bases at V and 2 bases at J, with 4 bases between the two ends. Per germline, CDR1 MDHEN and CDR2 SYDVKM. There are 12 residues in the CDR3. CDR3 DNA: TGTGCCAGCAGCCTAAACACCGGGGAGCTGTTTTTT. Its protein product is CASSLNTGELFF.

This clone has just a few counts. The rearrangement links TRBV25-1 to TRBJ2-2; 7 positions agree with TRBD2. This CDR3 is built from 16 residues. V was clipped by 2 bases and J by 7 bases; unmatched bases: 10. CDR1 and CDR2 from the germline V gene are MGHDK and SYGVNS. CDR3 protein: CASSERDYHRGGELFF. CDR3 sequence (DNA): TGTGCCAGCAGTGAAAGGGACTATCATCGGGGCGGGGAGCTGTTTTTT.

The chain uses TRBV5-4 and TRBJ2-5; a weak D match, TRBD2 (6 bases). The CDR3 runs to 13 residues. Germline lookup yields CDR1 SGHNT and CDR2 YYREEE (reference sequence). The V end lost 6 bases, the J end lost 3 bases, and 12 bases lay between the germline ends. In nucleotides, the CDR3 is TGTGCCAGCATCCCGGAGGGAGAAGAGACCCAGTACTTC. Translated, it gives CASIPEGEETQYF.

The chain carries TRBV7-2 and TRBJ1-2; no firm D call. The CDR3 spans 13 residues. Germline V gene sequence: CDR1 SGHTA, CDR2 FQGNSA. V was trimmed by 1 base and J by 7 bases, leaving 10 bases between them. The DNA for the CDR3 is TGTGCCAGCAGCTTAGTGGTGGCGGGTGGCTACACCTTC. Translating gives CASSLVVAGGYTF.

V and J are TRBV6-1 and TRBJ2-7; D might be TRBD2 (7 bases). The V end lost 3 bases, the J end lost 1 base, and 16 bases lay between the germline ends. The CDR3 runs 16 residues. Germline values: CDR1 MNHNS, CDR2 SASEGT. The CDR3 loop reads CASSDFPGGPSYEQYF. The CDR3 bases are TGTGCCAGCAGTGATTTCCCGGGGGGCCCATCCTACGAGCAGTACTTC.

This clone was seen once. The chain couples TRBV15 to TRBJ2-3; 12 bases agree with TRBD2. This CDR3 has 16 residues. With 2 bases clipped from V and 4 bases from J, the junction kept 4 bases outside the gene matches. The germline gives CDR1 LNHNV, CDR2 YYDKDF (reference sequence). The CDR3, as DNA: TGTGCCACCAGCAGACTAGCGGGAGGGCCCGCAGATACGCAGTATTTT. It codes for CATSRLAGGPADTQYF.

The V and J genes are TRBV19 and TRBJ1-1; 9 bases map to TRBD1. The V and J ends lost 8 bases and 4 bases, in that order; junction bases with no gene match: 20. This CDR3 comprises 18 residues. Germline V CDR1 and CDR2: LNHDA, SQIVND (reference sequence). CDR3 region: CASPPPTHGTGRITEAFF. CDR3 bases: TGTGCCAGTCCGCCCCCCACCCACGGGACAGGGAGGATCACTGAAGCTTTCTTT.

J is TRBJ1-5 and V is TRBV27; D is unclear. CDR1 and CDR2 from the germline V gene are MNHEY and SMNVEV (reference sequence). The CDR3 covers 13 residues. V lost 0 bases to trimming and J lost 5 bases, with 5 bases between them. CDR3 in amino acids: CASSLSRYQPQHF. The CDR3 bases are TGTGCCAGCAGTTTATCGCGCTATCAGCCCCAGCATTTT.

The chain recombines TRBV29-1 with TRBJ1-1, with TRBD1 matching 10 bases. This CDR3 spans 14 amino acids. V lost 7 bases and J lost 0; bases outside the gene matches: 5. From germline, CDR1 is SQVTM and CDR2 ANQGSEA. This CDR3 reads CSAGQGGMNTEAFF. CDR3 in DNA: TGCAGCGCCGGACAGGGGGGAATGAACACTGAAGCTTTCTTT.

The genes are TRBV5-1 and TRBJ2-3; 13 bases map to TRBD2. The germline CDR1 and CDR2 sequences are SGHRS and YFSETQ. The CDR3 covers 16 residues. Trimming at V came to 3 bases and at J to 2 bases, leaving 3 bases not matched to a gene. The CDR3 loop is CASSWGTSGITDTQYF. CDR3 DNA sequence: TGCGCCAGCAGCTGGGGGACTAGCGGGATCACAGATACGCAGTATTTT.

This clone showed up just a few times. The chain joins TRBV19 to TRBJ2-3, with TRBD1 matching 7 bases. The germline V gene encodes CDR1 LNHDA and CDR2 SQIVND (reference sequence). With 4 bases clipped from V and 2 bases from J, the junction kept 3 bases outside the gene matches. CDR3 length equals 14 residues. The CDR3 loop is CASSRGQYTDTQYF. Written as DNA, the CDR3 is TGTGCCAGTAGTAGGGGACAGTACACAGATACGCAGTATTTT.

The table lists this clone with a few counts. The rearrangement joins TRBV18 to TRBJ1-2, with TRBD1 matching over 7 bases. Trimming removed 2 bases from V and 7 bases from J; junction bases left unmatched: 7. Per the germline V gene, CDR1 is KGHSH and CDR2 is LQKENI. The CDR3 length is 14 residues. The CDR3, as DNA: TGTGCCAGCTCACCAACAGGGGTGACGGCTGGCTACACCTTC. Translated: CASSPTGVTAGYTF.

The chain recombines TRBV7-2 with TRBJ2-7, with D perhaps matching TRBD2 (6 bases). Germline CDR1 reads SGHTA; CDR2 reads FQGNSA. The CDR3 runs to 17 residues. V lost 5 bases to trimming and J lost 0 bases, with 20 bases between them. The CDR3, as DNA: TGTGCCAGCAGCGACCGGGAGTGGGGGACGTACTCCTACGAGCAGTACTTC. Amino acid sequence: CASSDREWGTYSYEQYF.

This clone showed up just once. The chain links TRBV15 to TRBJ2-1; 8 bases are shared with TRBD1. J lost 6 bases, V lost 0 bases, and 4 bases had no gene match. The CDR3 runs to 15 residues. CDR1 is LNHNV and CDR2 is YYDKDF in the germline V gene (reference sequence). The DNA for the CDR3 is TGTGCCACCAGCAGAGAGACAGGGGTTGCCAATGAGCAGTTCTTC. Translation: CATSRETGVANEQFF.

This rearrangement joins TRBV5-4 to TRBJ1-1; the match to TRBD1 covers 7 bases. Germline values: CDR1 SGHNT, CDR2 YYREEE (reference sequence). V was pared by 0 bases and J by 1 base, with 0 bases of the junction left unmatched. The CDR3 runs to 14 residues. CDR3 loop: CASSLGDRNTEAFF. CDR3 nucleotide sequence: TGTGCCAGCAGCTTGGGGGACAGGAACACTGAAGCTTTCTTT.

V gene TRBV19 combines with J gene TRBJ1-5; 11 nucleotides line up with TRBD1. V dropped 7 bases and J dropped 4; count of bases not matched to a gene: 3. The CDR3 is 14 amino acids. CDR1 is LNHDA, CDR2 SQIVND, per germline (reference sequence). The CDR3: CASMGQGVNQPQHF. The CDR3 coding sequence is TGTGCCAGTATGGGACAGGGGGTAAATCAGCCCCAGCATTTT.

This chain connects TRBV7-7 to TRBJ2-5; D is uncertain. The CDR3 runs to 13 residues. Germline V lookup: CDR1 SSHAT, CDR2 FNYEAQ (reference sequence). V was shortened by 5 bases and J by 2 bases, with 9 bases between the two germline ends. The CDR3 DNA follows: TGTGCCAGCAGCCGCGGTCCTCAAGAGACCCAGTACTTC. This translates into CASSRGPQETQYF.

The J gene is TRBJ1-2, the V gene TRBV25-1; maybe TRBD1 (5 bases). With 1 base removed from V and 2 bases from J, the gap between germline ends came to 5 bases. Germline assignment: CDR1 MGHDK and CDR2 SYGVNS. The CDR3 loop spans 13 amino acids. This chain's CDR3 is CASSESGNYGYTF. CDR3 in DNA: TGTGCCAGCAGTGAATCAGGGAACTATGGCTACACCTTC.

V and J are TRBV11-2 and TRBJ2-7, with 8 bases matching TRBD1. CDR3 length equals 17 residues. V shed 1 base and J 5 bases; nucleotides not matched to a gene: 13. The germline gives CDR1 SGHAT, CDR2 FQNNGV. In DNA, the CDR3 is TGTGCCAGCAGCTTAGGTGGGGGCAGGGGGCGAGAGGACGAGCAGTACTTC. This encodes CASSLGGGRGREDEQYF.